A selection of T cell receptor beta chains follows, all from one sample in a study of CD8+ T cells in alopecia areata. TCRdb's table, derived via immunoSEQ multiplex PCR, lists solely in-frame clones and lacks some. This repertoire shows roughly 180,000 clones, 63% found once; its top ten account for about 1.5%. Source: CD4+ T cells sorted from blood, taken at week 0. The receptors come from a human donor with alopecia areata. Both conserved end residues are trimmed from each CDR3.

TRBV2,TRBJ1-6,ASSGGPENSPLH
TRBV28,TRBJ1-1,ASSLVGVAEAF
TRBV30,TRBJ1-2,AWSRQAEGYT
TRBV29-1,TRBJ2-1,SVEDNGRGGNEQF
TRBV25-1,TRBJ1-2,ASSVEPGGYT
TRBV29-1,TRBJ1-2,SVGIMGTGQRT
TRBV29-1,TRBJ2-1,SVTSYNEQF
TRBV10-2,TRBJ1-5,ASRAGSVWEGNQPQH
TRBV6-5,TRBJ2-7,ASSGGTASSYEQY
TRBV4-3,TRBJ1-4,ASSQDHQGWTEKLF
TRBV4-3,TRBJ1-2,ASSQTQGALDGYT
TRBV2,TRBJ2-5,ASSVQRGGRETQY
TRBV5-1,TRBJ2-5,ASSLAVGEQKTQY
TRBV11-3,TRBJ2-5,ASSQVRDRGNQETQY
TRBV7-8,TRBJ2-6,ASSLIPSGANVLT
TRBV29-1,TRBJ2-5,SVDSGSQETQY
TRBV30,TRBJ1-2,AWSSPWGIGYGYT
TRBV19,TRBJ2-4,ASSHRSSKNIQY
TRBV15,TRBJ1-6,ATSRDKKSPLH
TRBV29-1,TRBJ2-7,SAGTGTYEQY
TRBV29-1,TRBJ2-7,SVIGYSYEQY
TRBV30,TRBJ1-1,AWSLTGGPTNTEAF
TRBV19,TRBJ1-6,ASSIGQNSPLH
TRBV30,TRBJ2-3,AWTRTASTDTQY
TRBV4-3,TRBJ2-3,ASSQEWSATDTQY
TRBV10-3,TRBJ2-5,AISGTTETQY
TRBV29-1,TRBJ2-3,SVRGRAADTQY
TRBV30,TRBJ2-6,AWIGSGANVLT
TRBV6-6,TRBJ1-1,ASSSGVSIHTEAF